Below are 29 T cell receptor beta chains sequenced from a single sample in a study of OX40 agonist ivuxolimab in advanced cancers. Produced via immunoSEQ multiplex PCR; TCRdb's table is partial and in-frame only. The sample has over 55,000 clones; around 90% are singletons. The source was CD4+ or CD8+ T cells sorted from blood, collected in a trial of the OX40 agonist ivuxolimab. These receptors all come from an adult with an advanced solid tumor such as melanoma, head and neck, liver or kidney cancer.

The chain joins TRBV11-2 to TRBJ1-5; D ambiguous. Trimming left V 5 bases short and J 0 bases short, with 11 bases between. CDR3 size: 15 residues. In germline, CDR1 is SGHAT, CDR2 FQNNGV. The CDR3 DNA reads as TGTGCCAGCAGCCCCCTCCGGGATAGCAATCAGCCCCAGCATTTT. Amino acid sequence: CASSPLRDSNQPQHF. Combining the CDR3 with reference TRBV11-2 and TRBJ1-5 gives the whole variable domain EAGVAQSPRYKIIEKRQSVAFWCNPISGHATLYWYQQILGQGPKLLIQFQNNGVVDDSQLPKDRFSAERLKGVDSTLKIQPAKLEDSAVYLCASSPLRDSNQPQHFGDGTRLSIL.

The gene calls are TRBV18 and TRBJ1-1, with D possibly matching TRBD1 (5 bases). V was cut by 3 bases and J by 7 bases, with 12 bases left in between. The CDR3 totals 13 residues. In germline, CDR1 is KGHSH, CDR2 LQKENI. The CDR3 loop reads CASSPQGGFEAFF. For the CDR3, the DNA is TGTGCCAGCTCACCCCAGGGCGGGTTTGAAGCTTTCTTT. Supplemented by reference TRBV18 and TRBJ1-1, the full variable domain reads NAGVMQNPRHLVRRRGQEARLRCSPMKGHSHVYWYRQLPEEGLKFMVYLQKENIIDESGMPKERFSAEFPKEGPSILRIQQVVRGDSAAYFCASSPQGGFEAFFGQGTRLTVV.

This clone was found once. V usage is TRBV7-9 and J usage is TRBJ2-5; 8 bases map to TRBD1. This CDR3 has 16 amino acids. V shed 4 bases, J shed 6 bases, and the junction held 13 bases outside the gene matches. Germline V gene sequence: CDR1 SEHNR, CDR2 FQNEAQ (reference sequence). In DNA form, the CDR3 reads TGTGCCAGCAGCTCTAGGACAGGGTCTGGGGAACAGACCCAGTACTTC. Its protein is CASSSRTGSGEQTQYF.

This clone was observed a single time. The chain carries TRBV6-6 and TRBJ1-1, with D possibly matching TRBD1 (5 bases). V was trimmed by 6 bases and J by 0 bases, leaving 11 bases between them. The CDR3 totals 14 residues. The germline V gene has CDR1 MNHNY and CDR2 SVGAGI (reference sequence). The CDR3 is CASSLGQVNTEAFF. DNA for the CDR3: TGTGCCAGCAGCCTCGGACAAGTGAACACTGAAGCTTTCTTT.

This chain joins TRBV18 and TRBJ2-7; possibly TRBD1 for D (6 bases). Germline loops: CDR1 KGHSH, CDR2 LQKENI. Trimming stripped 2 bases from V and 7 bases from J, with 15 bases between. The CDR3 is made up of 14 amino acids. The CDR3 bases are TGTGCCAGCTCACCAGCGGTCAGGGGTCCGGAGCAGTACTTC. As protein: CASSPAVRGPEQYF.

This chain joins TRBV5-1 and TRBJ1-4; D possibly corresponds to TRBD1 (5 bases). The germline V gene has CDR1 SGHRS and CDR2 YFSETQ. The CDR3 totals 16 residues. The V end was cut by 0 bases, the J end by 6 bases, with 15 bases between. The CDR3 loop reads CASSLVGPGRDEKLFF. In DNA, the CDR3 is TGCGCCAGCAGCTTGGTGGGTCCAGGGAGAGATGAAAAACTGTTTTTT.

This clone was counted a few times. The chain is built from TRBV11-2 and TRBJ1-1; tentatively, D is TRBD1 (5 bases). Germline CDR1 SGHAT, CDR2 FQNNGV. V gave up 5 bases and J gave up 2 bases, with 12 bases separating them. The CDR3 covers 14 residues. The CDR3 coding sequence is TGTGCCAGCAGCCCAGGGTTGGGAAACACTGAAGCTTTCTTT. The encoded protein is CASSPGLGNTEAFF.

The V and J genes are TRBV18 and TRBJ2-7; D uncertain. Trimming cost V 3 bases and J 3 bases, with 6 bases left between them. CDR3 length equals 12 residues. The V gene's germline CDR1 is KGHSH and CDR2 LQKENI. The CDR3 DNA is TGTGCCAGCTCACCGGACCACTACGAGCAGTACTTC. This sequence encodes CASSPDHYEQYF.

This chain joins TRBV10-2 and TRBJ2-7; D remains ambiguous. V was trimmed by 7 bases and J by 1 base, leaving 11 bases between them. Germline V gene data show CDR1 as WSHSY and CDR2 as SAAADI. This CDR3 is built from 13 residues. Here the CDR3 reads CASTRTESYEQYF. The CDR3 DNA reads as TGCGCCAGCACCCGGACCGAGTCCTACGAGCAGTACTTC.

The gene calls are TRBV5-1 and TRBJ2-1, with TRBD2 identical over 10 bases. Germline V gene data show CDR1 as SGHRS and CDR2 as YFSETQ. The CDR3 has 16 amino acids. The V gene end was trimmed by 4 bases and the J gene end by 0 bases; junction bases not matched to a gene: 4. The CDR3 loop reads CASSAGLATSYNEQFF. CDR3 DNA sequence: TGCGCCAGCAGCGCGGGACTAGCGACCTCCTACAATGAGCAGTTCTTC.

The V and J genes are TRBV6-5 and TRBJ2-7; D gene uncertain. V lost 6 bases to trimming and J lost 2 bases, with 17 bases between them. Germline values: CDR1 MNHEY, CDR2 SVGAGI. The CDR3 totals 15 residues. The CDR3: CASSPRRDTTYEQYF. CDR3 DNA: TGTGCCAGCAGCCCGAGACGCGACACCACCTACGAGCAGTACTTC.

The chain combines TRBV18 with TRBJ2-5; 8 nucleotides agree with TRBD2. Germline V gene data show CDR1 as KGHSH and CDR2 as LQKENI. This CDR3 comprises 18 residues. V was pared by 0 bases and J by 5 bases, with 14 bases of the junction left unmatched. The CDR3: CASSPPTGGPNSRETQYF. CDR3 bases: TGTGCCAGCTCACCACCGACGGGAGGGCCCAATAGCAGGGAGACCCAGTACTTC.

The chain recombines TRBV19 with TRBJ1-6; D ambiguous. Germline assignment: CDR1 LNHDA and CDR2 SQIVND (reference sequence). The CDR3 length is 15 residues. Trimming stripped 10 bases from V and 6 bases from J, with 19 bases between. The CDR3 loop is CATKTITSSNSPLHF. CDR3 nucleotide sequence: TGTGCCACAAAAACTATCACGTCATCTAATTCACCCCTCCACTTT.

The chain uses TRBV6-5 and TRBJ1-1; TRBD1 is a possible D gene (6 bases). Germline V gives CDR1 MNHEY, CDR2 SVGAGI. Trimming removed 5 bases from V and 0 bases from J, with 13 bases in between. This CDR3 contains 15 residues. CDR3 in DNA: TGTGCCAGCAGTCTCGACAGGAACATGAACACTGAAGCTTTCTTT. This encodes CASSLDRNMNTEAFF.

CDR3 sequence: CASSWGGKETQYF. The CDR3 region has the DNA TGTGCCAGCAGTTGGGGAGGGAAAGAGACCCAGTACTTC. The rearrangement uses TRBV27 and TRBJ2-5; 7 nucleotides agree with TRBD2. This CDR3 has 13 amino acids. Trimming removed 4 bases from V and 3 bases from J; junction bases left unmatched: 2. Looked up from germline, CDR1 is MNHEY and CDR2 is SMNVEV (reference sequence).

This chain links TRBV2 with TRBJ2-7; D is unclear. The CDR3 loop spans 13 amino acids. Per germline, CDR1 SNHLY and CDR2 FYNNEI. V gave up 6 bases and J gave up 4 bases, with 13 bases separating them. The CDR3 nucleotides are TGTGCCAGCAGCTTGGACGGACCGTACGAGCAGTACTTC. It codes for CASSLDGPYEQYF. The full variable domain, its missing parts supplied by reference TRBV2 and TRBJ2-7, is EPEVTQTPSHQVTQMGQEVILRCVPISNHLYFYWYRQILGQKVEFLVSFYNNEISEKSEIFDDQFSVERPDGSNFTLKIRSTKLEDSAMYFCASSLDGPYEQYFGPGTRLTVT.

J is TRBJ1-1 and V is TRBV5-1; D unresolved. The germline CDR1 and CDR2 sequences are SGHRS and YFSETQ. V lost 0 bases and J lost 2, with 8 bases in between. The CDR3 contains 14 residues. The CDR3 loop is CASSLGQVNTEAFF. CDR3 coding DNA: TGCGCCAGCAGCTTGGGGCAGGTTAACACTGAAGCTTTCTTT.

Here the CDR3 reads CASSAWDRWGTDTQYF. CDR3 nucleotide sequence: TGCGCCAGCAGCGCCTGGGACCGCTGGGGCACAGATACGCAGTATTTT. The chain is built from TRBV5-1 and TRBJ2-3; D is possibly TRBD1 or TRBD2 (5 bases each). The CDR3 runs 16 residues. V was pared by 4 bases and J by 1 base, with 16 bases between. The germline gives CDR1 SGHRS, CDR2 YFSETQ.

The chain joins TRBV7-8 to TRBJ2-5; 7 nucleotides match TRBD2. The J call may be faulty, since TRBJ2-7 better matches the DNA end. Germline V gene sequence: CDR1 SGHVS, CDR2 FQNEAQ. The CDR3 is made up of 14 amino acids. The CDR3 DNA is TGTGCCAGCAGCTCCCCGGGAGGTTCCTACGAGCAGTACTTC. Protein: CASSSPGGSYEQYF.

The rearrangement uses TRBV27 and TRBJ2-7, with D perhaps matching TRBD1 (5 bases). V was pared by 5 bases and J by 2 bases, with 16 bases between. This CDR3 comprises 15 residues. CDR1 is MNHEY and CDR2 is SMNVEV in the germline V gene (reference sequence). As DNA, the CDR3 is TGTGCCAGCAGTCTCCAGGGTTCAGGACCCTACGAGCAGTACTTC. It is translated as CASSLQGSGPYEQYF.

The chain has TRBV10-1 and TRBJ1-4; no clear D. The V and J ends lost 5 bases and 0 bases respectively, with 10 bases between them. The CDR3 contains 15 residues. The germline gives CDR1 WNHNN, CDR2 SYGVQD (reference sequence). CDR3 in amino acids: CASSLGGATNEKLFF. DNA for the CDR3: TGCGCCAGCAGTTTGGGTGGGGCAACTAATGAAAAACTGTTTTTT.

CDR3: CASSFSTGGNTIYF. CDR3 bases: TGTGCCAGCAGCTTTTCGACAGGAGGAAACACCATATATTTT. This rearrangement joins TRBV7-9 to TRBJ1-3, with TRBD1 as a possible D gene (6 bases). The CDR3 runs to 14 residues. V was pared by 3 bases and J by 4 bases, with 10 bases between. Per germline, CDR1 SEHNR and CDR2 FQNEAQ (reference sequence).

The V and J genes are TRBV21-1 and TRBJ2-3; TRBD2, as called in the table, went unchecked against the DNA. TRBV21-1 has pseudogene status. The CDR3 is 16 amino acids. Here the CDR3 reads CASSKETSARTDTQYF. The CDR3 coding sequence is TGTGCCAGCAGCAAAGAAACCTCCGCTAGAACAGATACGCAGTATTTT.

The rearrangement uses TRBV15 and TRBJ2-1; D gene unclear. The germline CDR1 and CDR2 sequences are LNHNV and YYDKDF (reference sequence). The CDR3 is 12 residues long. V lost 3 bases to trimming and J lost 4 bases, with 4 bases between them. The CDR3 coding sequence is TGTGCCACCAGCAGGAGTTACAATGAGCAGTTCTTC. Its protein is CATSRSYNEQFF.

CDR3 sequence reads: CASSSRLGLRASSYEQYF. In nucleotides, the CDR3 is TGTGCCAGTAGCTCCCGTCTCGGACTTCGGGCAAGCTCCTACGAGCAGTACTTC. V and J are TRBV19 and TRBJ2-7; a weak D match, TRBD2 (5 bases). CDR3 size: 18 residues. V lost 6 bases to trimming and J lost 0 bases, with 24 bases between them. The germline CDR1 and CDR2 sequences are LNHDA and SQIVND (reference sequence).

The rearrangement joins TRBV6-1 to TRBJ2-7, with a weak D call TRBD2 (5 bases). The length of the CDR3 is 11 residues. V shed 2 bases and J shed 6 bases, with 5 bases lying between them. Germline V gene sequence: CDR1 MNHNS, CDR2 SASEGT. CDR3 nucleotides: TGTGCCAGCAGTGAACGGGGCGAGCAGTACTTC. It is translated as CASSERGEQYF.

The rearrangement joins TRBV11-3 to TRBJ2-3; no reliable D call. The CDR3 sequence is 14 residues long. The ends were cut back, 9 bases at V and 2 bases at J, with 15 bases in the middle. Germline assignment: CDR1 SGHNT and CDR2 YENEEA. The CDR3 region has the DNA TGTGCCAGTCAGGCAGGCGAACCCACAGATACGCAGTATTTT. Its protein product is CASQAGEPTDTQYF.

The V and J genes are TRBV6-5 and TRBJ2-7; D uncertain. Per the germline V gene, CDR1 is MNHEY and CDR2 is SVGAGI. This CDR3 comprises 15 residues. Trimming took off 0 bases at V and 3 bases at J, with 12 bases between the two ends. CDR3: CASSYSNRANYEQYF. The CDR3 DNA follows: TGTGCCAGCAGTTACTCGAACAGAGCAAACTACGAGCAGTACTTC.

The CDR3 DNA reads as TGTGCCAGCAGCTCCTCTCTGAACGGGGAGCTGTTTTTT. This codes for CASSSSLNGELFF. The rearrangement uses TRBV7-3 and TRBJ2-2; no clear D. The V gene's germline CDR1 is SGHTA and CDR2 FQGTGA. This CDR3 is 13 amino acids long. Trimming cost V 4 bases and J 7 bases, with 10 bases left between them.